This T cell receptor beta chain originates from a study of T cells in Graves' hyperthyroidism and ophthalmopathy. Whole-study context: Peripheral blood sampling occurred at initial diagnosis, before any treatment.

As to this clonotype: What it recognizes is unknown.

Study-level results: Peripheral blood also featured most of the thyroid clonotypes expanded above 0.001.

Pregnant or lactating patients were excluded, as were those with uncontrolled infection or other autoimmune disease. Blood from later-ophthalmopathy patients was taken at first hyperthyroidism diagnosis. The CDR3 regions of TCR beta were amplified from RNA transcripts. HTBI primers were used for first-round RT-PCR of the TCR CDR3. Using its own MiXCR run on the multiplex PCR reads, TCRdb lists one record per CDR3 protein. Altogether around 700,000 distinct CDR3 sequences are present, roughly 20% being singletons, with the ten largest covering around 15%. The receptor's source is a woman between 45 and 60 years old with Graves' hyperthyroidism that later progressed to Graves' ophthalmopathy. The source material was blood.

CDR3 bases: TGTGCCAGTAGTACCGTTCGGGGGAACACTGAAGCTTTCTTT. Its translation is CASSTVRGNTEAFF. The chain carries TRBV19 and TRBJ1-1; D ambiguous. V was pared by 4 bases and J by 1 base, with 10 bases between. CDR3 size: 14 residues. Germline values: CDR1 LNHDA, CDR2 SQIVND (reference sequence).